Reported below is one TCR beta chain. From its re-call of the 5' RACE reads, TCRdb lists each CDR3 protein once, without DNA. The sample totals about 380,000 distinct CDR3 sequences. The CDR3 contains 11 residues. In germline, CDR1 is LNHDA, CDR2 SQIVND (reference sequence). The data derive from a study of T cells expressing NK-cell markers. Across the whole study: The TCR beta repertoires were obtained from sorted CD3+CD56+NKG2C+, CD3+CD56+NKG2C- and CD3+CD56-NKG2C+ T cells. Seven of the eight sequenced donors were HCMV-seropositive; one was seronegative.

This sequence joins TRBV19 and TRBJ1-6; TCRdb picks TRBD1, but there is no DNA to check that call. The source material was blood T cells: a sorted CD56 or NKG2C T cell subset, CD4+ or CD8+ T cells, or bulk PBMC T cells (not recorded which). The TCR comes from a man aged 18-70 years in good health. CDR3 residues: CARAAGRRSHF.